One and the same sample provided the 25 T cell receptor beta chains below, sequenced in a study of cytomegalovirus exposure and HLA in healthy donors. 60 Vbeta and 13 Jbeta primers were used in PCR. Assay: immunoSEQ multiplex PCR; the TCRdb copy retains only in-frame clones and omits some. The sample holds 80,000 or so clones, under 70% seen once. Sequenced input: PBMCs. The receptors were gathered from a man aged 25-45 years in good health and CMV-seropositive.

The rearrangement uses TRBV4-3 and TRBJ2-1; D unresolved. The ends were cut back, 0 bases at V and 13 bases at J, with 13 bases in the middle. Germline values: CDR1 LGHNA, CDR2 YSLEER. This CDR3 spans 13 amino acids. The CDR3, as DNA: TGCGCCAGCAGCCAAGATCGAGTGGGCCACCAGTTCTTC. Translated: CASSQDRVGHQFF.

For the CDR3, the DNA is TGCGCCAGCAGCCTCCTAATCCCTGGCTATGGCTACACCTTC. Translated, it gives CASSLLIPGYGYTF. The chain has TRBV4-3 and TRBJ1-2; D gene ambiguous. The germline CDR1 and CDR2 sequences are LGHNA and YSLEER. This CDR3 is built from 14 residues. V was trimmed by 4 bases and J by 4 bases, leaving 13 bases between them.

The rearrangement links TRBV4-2 to TRBJ1-2; weak D call: TRBD1 (6 bases). The CDR3 has 15 amino acids. CDR1 and CDR2 from the germline V gene are LGHNA and YNFKEQ. The V end lost 4 bases, the J end lost 5 bases, and 17 bases lay between the germline ends. CDR3 loop: CASSPGLDSWYGYTF. In DNA, the CDR3 is TGTGCCAGCAGCCCAGGACTGGACAGCTGGTATGGCTACACCTTC.

V usage is TRBV7-9 and J usage is TRBJ1-2; perhaps TRBD1 as D (6 bases). The V end was cut by 7 bases, the J end by 0 bases, with 18 bases between. The CDR3 consists of 16 residues. Germline V gives CDR1 SEHNR, CDR2 FQNEAQ (reference sequence). CDR3 sequence reads: CASNKPGQTANYGYTF. The CDR3 bases are TGTGCCAGCAACAAGCCGGGACAAACTGCTAACTATGGCTACACCTTC.

The CDR3 DNA reads TGCAGCGTCTCCGGGGGGACAGGGAATTCACCCCTCCACTTT. Translation gives CSVSGGTGNSPLHF. The rearrangement uses TRBV29-1 and TRBJ1-6; 9 bases agree with TRBD1. Germline V gives CDR1 SQVTM, CDR2 ANQGSEA. The trim removed 6 bases at V and 7 bases at J, leaving 7 bases unmatched. The length of the CDR3 is 14 residues.

The V call is TRBV5-6, the J call TRBJ2-7; 8 positions match TRBD1. The CDR3 has 14 amino acids. CDR1 is SGHDT, CDR2 YYEEEE, per germline. V lost 4 bases and J lost 5; bases outside the gene matches: 8. In DNA form, the CDR3 reads TGTGCCAGCAGCAAACAGGGGGATGGCCACGAGCAGTACTTC. It yields the protein CASSKQGDGHEQYF.

The rearrangement links TRBV19 to TRBJ2-7; 8 bases are shared with TRBD2. Germline assignment: CDR1 LNHDA and CDR2 SQIVND (reference sequence). After removal of 3 bases from V and 5 bases from J, the junction contained 12 bases not matched to a gene. The CDR3 consists of 16 residues. This CDR3 is CASSMESGAGGNEQYF. The CDR3 DNA sequence: TGTGCCAGTAGTATGGAGTCGGGGGCGGGAGGCAACGAGCAGTACTTC.

The chain combines TRBV27 with TRBJ2-3, with D tentatively TRBD1 (6 bases). The germline gives CDR1 MNHEY, CDR2 SMNVEV (reference sequence). V lost 5 bases, J lost 9 bases, and 12 bases lay in between. This CDR3 is 12 amino acids long. The DNA for the CDR3 is TGTGCCAGCAGTCAGGGGTACCAGACGCAGTATTTT. Residues: CASSQGYQTQYF.

This clone was counted only a few times. The J gene is TRBJ1-1, the V gene TRBV6-5; 8 bases agree with TRBD1. With 2 bases clipped from V and 4 bases from J, the junction kept 9 bases outside the gene matches. This CDR3 is 16 amino acids long. Germline assignment: CDR1 MNHEY and CDR2 SVGAGI. CDR3: CASSYTTRDRPTEAFF. In DNA, the CDR3 is TGTGCCAGCAGTTACACCACTAGGGACAGGCCCACTGAAGCTTTCTTT.

The chain combines TRBV28 with TRBJ2-7; TRBD1 might be the D (5 bases). Germline V gives CDR1 MDHEN, CDR2 SYDVKM. The CDR3 totals 14 residues. V was trimmed by 5 bases and J by 3 bases, leaving 14 bases between them. CDR3 sequence reads: CASSQPDRGYEQYF. The CDR3 nucleotides read TGTGCCAGCAGTCAACCTGACAGAGGCTACGAGCAGTACTTC.

CDR3 loop: CASSFLAGGHTGELFF. The CDR3 DNA follows: TGTGCCAGCAGCTTCCTAGCGGGAGGGCACACCGGGGAGCTGTTTTTT. The chain employs TRBV7-2 and TRBJ2-2, with 12 bases lining up with TRBD2. The germline CDR1 and CDR2 sequences are SGHTA and FQGNSA. This CDR3 comprises 16 residues. Germline trimming cut 3 bases from V and 3 bases from J; bases unmatched to any gene: 2.

This clone was counted only a few times. This sequence joins TRBV5-1 and TRBJ2-7; D is possibly TRBD1 (6 bases). Trimming left V 2 bases short and J 6 bases short, with 12 bases between. CDR1 and CDR2 from the germline V gene are SGHRS and YFSETQ. The length of the CDR3 is 13 residues. The CDR3: CASSFTARGEQYF. The CDR3 region has the DNA TGCGCCAGCAGCTTTACTGCCAGGGGCGAGCAGTACTTC. Variable domain in full (rest from reference TRBV5-1 and TRBJ2-7): KAGVTQTPRYLIKTRGQQVTLSCSPISGHRSVSWYQQTPGQGLQFLFEYFSETQRNKGNFPGRFSGRQFSNSRSEMNVSTLELGDSALYLCASSFTARGEQYFGPGTRLTVT.

The chain carries TRBV18 and TRBJ1-6, with 9 bases fitting TRBD1. The germline V gene encodes CDR1 KGHSH and CDR2 LQKENI. The CDR3 has 14 amino acids. Unmatched junction bases numbered 4, after V lost 3 bases and J lost 10 bases. CDR3 residues: CASSPGQGWSPLHF. CDR3 in DNA: TGTGCCAGCTCACCGGGACAGGGTTGGTCACCCCTCCACTTT.

CDR3 bases: TGTGCCAGCGTGGAGACAGGGGGTCATTCACCCCTCCACTTT. Translation gives CASVETGGHSPLHF. The chain couples TRBV6-6 to TRBJ1-6; 9 positions match TRBD1. Germline CDR1 MNHNY, CDR2 SVGAGI (reference sequence). The CDR3 sequence is 14 residues long. Trimming took 8 bases from V and 8 from J; bases not matched to a gene: 7.

The chain carries TRBV9 and TRBJ2-7; 8 bases match TRBD1. The germline CDR1 and CDR2 sequences are SGDLS and YYNGEE. V was pared by 4 bases and J by 5 bases, with 11 bases of the junction left unmatched. The length of the CDR3 is 15 residues. CDR3 bases: TGTGCCAGCAGCCCATTGGACAGGGAAGGCAACGAGCAGTACTTC. Translation gives CASSPLDREGNEQYF.

V is TRBV9 and J is TRBJ2-3; TRBD2 matches 11 bases. The junction had 9 bases not matched to a gene; V was cut back by 4 bases and J by 5 bases. Germline assignment: CDR1 SGDLS and CDR2 YYNGEE. This CDR3 has 16 residues. CDR3 nucleotides: TGTGCCAGCAGCCCAGGACTAGCGGGCCTGTTAGATACGCAGTATTTT. This codes for CASSPGLAGLLDTQYF.

This chain joins TRBV5-6 and TRBJ1-1, with D unresolved. Germline V lookup: CDR1 SGHDT, CDR2 YYEEEE. The CDR3 covers 16 residues. Trimming took 0 bases from V and 5 from J, leaving 17 bases between them. In DNA form, the CDR3 reads TGTGCCAGCAGCTTGGTGCGGCGAGGCCAGTTAACTGAAGCTTTCTTT. It codes for CASSLVRRGQLTEAFF.

The V and J genes are TRBV11-3 and TRBJ2-5; TRBD2 might be the D (7 bases). The CDR3 is 15 amino acids. Per germline, CDR1 SGHNT and CDR2 YENEEA. Trimming removed 5 bases at V and 4 bases at J, with 17 bases between. In nucleotides, the CDR3 is TGTGCCAGCAGCACTAGGGGGGGGCCGGGAGAGACCCAGTACTTC. Its translation is CASSTRGGPGETQYF.

The J gene is TRBJ2-7, the V gene TRBV7-6; 7 bases agree with TRBD1. J gave up 2 bases and V 5 bases, and 9 bases lay outside the gene matches. Germline CDR1 SGHVS, CDR2 FNYEAQ. The CDR3 runs to 15 residues. The CDR3 sequence: CASSDDRVRPYEQYF. CDR3 nucleotides: TGTGCCAGCAGCGACGACAGGGTGAGGCCCTACGAGCAGTACTTC.

The chain links TRBV19 to TRBJ2-3, with 8 bases lining up with TRBD1. From germline, CDR1 is LNHDA and CDR2 SQIVND (reference sequence). The V segment lost 5 bases and the J segment 4 bases; nucleotides outside the gene matches: 5. This CDR3 comprises 14 residues. The CDR3 DNA reads TGTGCCAGTAGTCTCCTGACAGGGGCAGATACGCAGTATTTT. Amino acid sequence: CASSLLTGADTQYF.

This chain uses TRBV30 with TRBJ2-7; 7 bases are a match to TRBD1. The CDR3 extends over 11 amino acids. Trimming at V came to 6 bases and at J to 3 bases, leaving 2 bases not matched to a gene. The germline CDR1 and CDR2 sequences are GTSNPN and SVGIG (reference sequence). The CDR3 bases are TGTGCCTGCGACAGGGACTACGAGCAGTACTTC. This encodes CACDRDYEQYF. Using reference TRBV30 and TRBJ2-7 for the parts outside the CDR3, the full variable domain is SQTIHQWPATLVQPVGSPLSLECTVEGTSNPNLYWYRQAAGRGLQLLFYSVGIGQISSEVPQNLSASRPQDRQFILSSKKLLLSDSGFYLCACDRDYEQYFGPGTRLTVT.

Only a few counts were recorded for this clone. J is TRBJ1-4 and V is TRBV7-6; 7 positions match TRBD1. V lost 5 bases and J lost 7; bases outside the gene matches: 4. CDR1 is SGHVS and CDR2 is FNYEAQ in the germline V gene. The CDR3 length is 13 residues. The CDR3 protein is CASSLRGLEKLFF. As DNA, the CDR3 is TGTGCCAGCAGCCTTAGGGGGCTTGAAAAACTGTTTTTT.

This clone occurred once. V and J are TRBV6-1 and TRBJ2-2; D call uncertain. This CDR3 spans 15 amino acids. Germline CDR1 and CDR2: MNHNS and SASEGT. V lost 3 bases to trimming and J lost 1 base, with 9 bases between them. CDR3 region: CASSEKSENTGELFF. In DNA, the CDR3 is TGTGCCAGCAGTGAGAAGTCAGAGAACACCGGGGAGCTGTTTTTT.

This sequence joins TRBV10-3 and TRBJ1-5, with 7 nucleotides matching TRBD1. Germline-derived CDR1 and CDR2 are ENHRY and SYGVKD. CDR3 length: 16 residues. V gave up 0 bases and J gave up 3 bases; unmatched junction bases: 5. This CDR3 is CAISESEGASNQPQHF. The DNA of the CDR3 is TGTGCCATCAGTGAGTCGGAGGGGGCCTCCAATCAGCCCCAGCATTTT.

This clone was picked up one time. The chain has TRBV5-6 and TRBJ1-5, with 9 bases fitting TRBD1. The germline gives CDR1 SGHDT, CDR2 YYEEEE. The CDR3 is 17 residues long. The V segment lost 0 bases and the J segment 7 bases; nucleotides outside the gene matches: 11. This CDR3 is CASSLAPGQGSKQPQHF. The CDR3 bases are TGTGCCAGCAGCTTGGCCCCGGGACAGGGAAGTAAGCAGCCCCAGCATTTT.